In its sample, the clone carrying this TCR beta chain was seen many times. In TCRdb, the RACE reads were re-called with MiXCR into one record per CDR3 protein. The sample holds some 44,000 distinct CDR3 sequences, 8.5% to 10% seen once. This entry belongs to a study of human T cells and chemical hapten exposure. Regarding time point: patch test 2, 6 weeks after DPC sensitization. Regarding treatment: therapeutic diphenylcyclopropenone sensitization with weekly scalp DPC. The germline gives CDR1 MNHNS, CDR2 SASEGT. The CDR3 sequence is 15 residues long. V was shortened by 0 bases and J by 1 base, with 6 bases between the two germline ends.

The sequence was obtained from a woman aged 40-49 years with alopecia areata. Some clones in this sample may be carry-over from other donors' samples. Specimen: whole blood, collected in connection with sensitization to the hapten diphenylcyclopropenone (DPC). The chain has TRBV6-1 and TRBJ2-2; unclear D gene. CDR3 in DNA: TGTGCCAGCAGTGAAGCGGCAGGGAACACCGGGGAGCTGTTTTTT. It yields the protein CASSEAAGNTGELFF.